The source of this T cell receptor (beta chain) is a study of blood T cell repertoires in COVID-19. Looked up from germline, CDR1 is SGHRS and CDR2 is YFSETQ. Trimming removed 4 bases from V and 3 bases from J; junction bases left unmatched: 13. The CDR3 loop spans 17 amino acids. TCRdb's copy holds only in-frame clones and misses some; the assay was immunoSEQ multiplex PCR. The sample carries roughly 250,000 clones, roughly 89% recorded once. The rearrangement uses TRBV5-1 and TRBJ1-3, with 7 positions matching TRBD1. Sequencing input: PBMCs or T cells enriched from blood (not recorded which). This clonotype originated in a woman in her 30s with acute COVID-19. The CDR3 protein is CASSPVITGEVGNTIYF. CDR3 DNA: TGCGCCAGCAGCCCTGTTATTACAGGGGAAGTTGGAAACACCATATATTTT.